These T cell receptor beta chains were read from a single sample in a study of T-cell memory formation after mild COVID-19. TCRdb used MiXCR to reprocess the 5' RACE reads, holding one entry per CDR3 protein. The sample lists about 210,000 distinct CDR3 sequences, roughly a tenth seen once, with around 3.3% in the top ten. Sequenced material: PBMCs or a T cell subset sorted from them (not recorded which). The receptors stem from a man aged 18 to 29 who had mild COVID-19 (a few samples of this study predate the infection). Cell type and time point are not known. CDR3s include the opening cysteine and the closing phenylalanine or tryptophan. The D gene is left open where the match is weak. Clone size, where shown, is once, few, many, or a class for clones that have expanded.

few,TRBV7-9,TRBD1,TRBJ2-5,CASSPGQGAETQYF,TGTGCCAGCAGCCCGGGACAGGGGGCAGAGACCCAGTACTTC
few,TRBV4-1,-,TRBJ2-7,CASSQLFTGYDEQYF,TGCGCCAGCAGCCAACTCTTCACAGGGTACGACGAGCAGTACTTC
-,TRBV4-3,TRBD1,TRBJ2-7,CASSHNRRTGTNSYEQYF,TGCGCCAGCAGCCACAACCGGCGGACAGGGACCAATTCCTACGAGCAGTACTTC
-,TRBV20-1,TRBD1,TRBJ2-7,CSAWDSSYEQYF,TGCAGTGCTTGGGACAGCTCCTACGAGCAGTACTTC
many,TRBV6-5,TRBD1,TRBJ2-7,CASSETGYEQYF,TGTGCCAGCAGTGAGACAGGGTACGAGCAGTACTTC
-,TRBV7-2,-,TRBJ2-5,CASSLAGLIGSQYF,TGTGCCAGCAGCTTAGCGGGACTGATCGGTTCCCAGTACTTC
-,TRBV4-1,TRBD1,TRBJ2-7,CASSQTAQGAGEQYF,TGCGCCAGCAGCCAAACTGCTCAGGGGGCGGGAGAGCAGTACTTC
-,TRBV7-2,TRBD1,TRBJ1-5,CASSIRGEQPQHF,TGTGCCAGCAGTATCAGGGGGGAACAGCCCCAGCATTTT
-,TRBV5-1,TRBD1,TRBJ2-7,CASSPQGIYEQYF,TGCGCCAGCAGTCCACAGGGGATCTACGAGCAGTACTTC
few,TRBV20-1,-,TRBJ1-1,CSIMGGREGTEAFF,TGCAGTATTATGGGGGGCAGGGAGGGGACTGAAGCTTTCTTT
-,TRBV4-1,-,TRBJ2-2,CASSQGAKNTGELFF,TGCGCCAGCAGCCAGGGGGCTAAGAACACCGGGGAGCTGTTTTTT
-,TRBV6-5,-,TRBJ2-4,CASSYFATTLGNIQYF,TGTGCCAGCAGTTACTTCGCTACGACCCTGGGAAACATTCAGTACTTC
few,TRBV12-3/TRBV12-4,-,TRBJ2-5,CASSFGDSMGETQYF,TGTGCCAGCAGTTTCGGGGACTCGATGGGGGAGACCCAGTACTTC
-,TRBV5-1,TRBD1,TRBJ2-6,CASSSSTGGGSGANVLTF,TGCGCCAGCAGCTCTTCGACAGGGGGGGGCTCTGGGGCCAACGTCCTGACTTTC
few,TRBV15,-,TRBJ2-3,CATSRAGTTDTQYF,TGTGCCACCAGCAGAGCCGGGACCACAGATACGCAGTATTTT
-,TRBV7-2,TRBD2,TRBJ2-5,CASSLVGGGLQETQYF,TGTGCCAGCAGCTTAGTAGGCGGGGGGCTCCAAGAGACCCAGTACTTC
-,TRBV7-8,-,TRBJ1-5,CASSLARVSSNQPQHF,TGTGCCAGCAGCTTAGCCAGGGTCAGTAGCAATCAGCCCCAGCATTTT
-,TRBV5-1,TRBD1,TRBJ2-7,CDSSLEGTGGNEQYF,TGCGACAGCAGCTTGGAAGGGACAGGGGGCAACGAGCAGTACTTC
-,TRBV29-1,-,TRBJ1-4,CSVEGINEKLFF,TGCAGCGTTGAGGGGATAAATGAAAAACTGTTTTTT
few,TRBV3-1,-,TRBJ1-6,CASSQKDGLSYNSPLHF,TGTGCCAGCAGCCAGAAGGACGGACTCTCCTATAATTCACCCCTCCACTTT
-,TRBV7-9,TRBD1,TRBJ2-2,CASSRKTGPTGELFF,TGTGCCAGCAGCCGAAAGACAGGGCCCACCGGGGAGCTGTTTTTT
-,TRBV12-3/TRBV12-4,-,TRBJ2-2,CASTMPDTQNTGELFF,TGTGCCAGCACTATGCCCGACACCCAGAACACCGGGGAGCTGTTTTTT
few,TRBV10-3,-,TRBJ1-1,CAISDVAEEAFF,TGTGCCATCAGTGATGTGGCAGAAGAAGCTTTCTTT
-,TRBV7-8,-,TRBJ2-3,CASSRSGASTDTQYF,TGTGCCAGCAGCCGGTCGGGCGCTAGCACAGATACGCAGTATTTT
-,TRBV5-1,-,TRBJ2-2,CASSLAQVANTGELFF,TGCGCCAGCAGCTTGGCCCAGGTTGCGAACACCGGGGAGCTGTTTTTT
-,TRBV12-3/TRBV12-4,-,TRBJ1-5,CASKPHGTGQPQHF,TGTGCCAGCAAACCTCACGGGACGGGGCAGCCCCAGCATTTT
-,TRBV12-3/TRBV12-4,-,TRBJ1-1,CASSLERSNTEAFF,TGTGCCAGCAGTTTGGAACGGTCGAACACTGAAGCTTTCTTT
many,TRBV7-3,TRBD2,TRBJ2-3,CASSPGTSGTDTQYF,TGTGCCAGCAGCCCCGGGACTAGCGGCACAGATACGCAGTATTTT
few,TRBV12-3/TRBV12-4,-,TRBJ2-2,CASSPPLLLTPNTGELFF,TGTGCCAGCAGCCCACCCCTTCTACTTACTCCGAACACCGGGGAGCTGTTTTTT
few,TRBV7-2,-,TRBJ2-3,CASSLGNRAGDTQYF,TGTGCCAGCAGCTTAGGCAACAGAGCCGGAGATACGCAGTATTTT
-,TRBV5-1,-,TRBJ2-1,CASSLAFGQSDNEQFF,TGCGCCAGCAGCTTGGCCTTTGGACAGTCAGACAATGAGCAGTTCTTC
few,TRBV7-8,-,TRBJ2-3,CASGGRPEIGDTQYF,TGTGCCAGCGGGGGGAGGCCGGAAATAGGAGATACGCAGTATTTT
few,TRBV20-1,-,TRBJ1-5,CSARSGNQPQHF,TGCAGTGCTAGATCAGGGAATCAGCCCCAGCATTTT
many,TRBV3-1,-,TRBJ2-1,CASRGWAWGHSNEQFF,TGTGCCAGCAGGGGCTGGGCGTGGGGGCACAGCAATGAGCAGTTCTTC
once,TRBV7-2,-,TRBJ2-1,CASSSAGSPNNEQFF,TGTGCCAGCAGCTCCGCGGGCAGTCCCAACAATGAGCAGTTCTTC
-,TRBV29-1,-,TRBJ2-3,CSGGDTQYF,TGCAGCGGGGGCGATACGCAGTATTTT
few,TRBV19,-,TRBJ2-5,CASSMEGLLSETQYF,TGTGCCAGTAGTATGGAGGGATTGTTGTCGGAGACCCAGTACTTC
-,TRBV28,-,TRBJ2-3,CASSLSPGRGSTDTQYF,TGTGCCAGCAGTTTATCCCCGGGGCGGGGAAGCACAGATACGCAGTATTTT
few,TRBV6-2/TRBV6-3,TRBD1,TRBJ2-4,CASRQGENIQYF,TGTGCCAGCAGACAGGGGGAAAACATTCAGTACTTC
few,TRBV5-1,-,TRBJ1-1,CASSPGQGVVSRTEAFF,TGCGCCAGCAGCCCGGGGCAAGGGGTCGTAAGTCGGACTGAAGCTTTCTTT
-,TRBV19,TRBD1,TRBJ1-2,CASRTIPGQGASNGYGYTF,TGTGCCAGTAGGACTATTCCGGGACAGGGGGCCTCAAACGGCTATGGCTACACCTTC
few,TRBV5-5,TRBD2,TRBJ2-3,CASSVLAGGRTDTQYF,TGTGCCAGCAGCGTCCTAGCGGGGGGCCGCACAGATACGCAGTATTTT
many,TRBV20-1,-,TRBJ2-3,CSARRIASSTDTQYF,TGCAGTGCTAGGCGGATAGCGTCTAGCACAGATACGCAGTATTTT
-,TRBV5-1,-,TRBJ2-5,CASRDSEETQYF,TGCGCCAGCAGGGACAGCGAAGAGACCCAGTACTTC
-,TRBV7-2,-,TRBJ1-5,CASSPRDVQPQHF,TGTGCCAGCAGCCCCCGGGACGTTCAGCCCCAGCATTTT
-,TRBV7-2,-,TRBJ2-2,CASSPTRENTGELFF,TGTGCCAGCAGCCCGACACGCGAGAACACCGGGGAGCTGTTTTTT